This paragraph reports one T cell receptor (beta chain). What it recognizes is unknown. The junction and the germline gene differ at one end; a read error may be behind it. The sample comes from a study of cytomegalovirus exposure and HLA in healthy donors. The PCR was carried out with 60 Vbeta primers and 13 Jbeta primers. Assay: immunoSEQ multiplex PCR; the TCRdb copy retains only in-frame clones and omits some. In the table there are almost 90,000 clones, 75% to 90% of which are singletons. Study-wide findings and caveats: Later findings reportedly placed an Asian-associated ancestry cluster below the roughly 730-donor mean for N-insertions.

This CDR3 has 13 amino acids. CDR1 SEHNR and CDR2 FQNEAQ come from the germline V gene (reference sequence). The TCR comes from a man aged 40-50 years in good health and CMV-seropositive. The specimen sequenced was PBMCs. This rearrangement joins TRBV7-9 to TRBJ1-3; 7 nucleotides agree with TRBD1. The chain's CDR3 is CSSSSYDRATIYF. The CDR3 DNA reads TGTTCCAGCAGCTCCTACGACAGGGCCACCATATATTTT.